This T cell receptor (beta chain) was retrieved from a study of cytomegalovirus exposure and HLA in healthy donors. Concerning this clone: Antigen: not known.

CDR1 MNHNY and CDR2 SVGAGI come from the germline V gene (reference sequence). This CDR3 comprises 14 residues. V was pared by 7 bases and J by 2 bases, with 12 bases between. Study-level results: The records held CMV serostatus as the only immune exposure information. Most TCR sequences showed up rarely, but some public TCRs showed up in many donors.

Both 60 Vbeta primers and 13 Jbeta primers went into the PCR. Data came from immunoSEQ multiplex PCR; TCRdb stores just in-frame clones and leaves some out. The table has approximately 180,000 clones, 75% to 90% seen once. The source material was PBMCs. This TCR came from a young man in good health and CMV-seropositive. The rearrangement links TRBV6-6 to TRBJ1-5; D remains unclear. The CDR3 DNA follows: TGTGCCAGCATCTTACAAGTGGGCAATCAGCCCCAGCATTTT. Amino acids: CASILQVGNQPQHF.